These 8 T cell receptor beta chains originate from one sample sequenced in a study of T cell clones after liver transplantation. Assay used: immunoSEQ multiplex PCR; TCRdb lists only in-frame clones, some missing. The sample includes some 45,000 clones, around 84% of them seen just once. The sample here was CD4+ T cells from blood, taken 24 months after liver transplant. Receptors were obtained from a human patient who received a liver transplant. Some T cells may be the graft donor's.

V is TRBV4-1 and J is TRBJ1-1, with D perhaps matching TRBD1 (6 bases). The CDR3 totals 15 residues. Germline V lookup: CDR1 MGHRA, CDR2 YSYEKL. Trimming took off 1 base at V and 3 bases at J, with 12 bases between the two ends. CDR3 in DNA: TGCGCCAGCAGCCAAGGTCGGGGGCCGGACACTGAAGCTTTCTTT. The encoded protein is CASSQGRGPDTEAFF.

There are a few counts of this clone. The rearrangement uses TRBV11-2 and TRBJ1-1; TRBD1 matches 7 bases. The CDR3 spans 14 residues. Unmatched junction bases numbered 2, after V lost 3 bases and J lost 1 base. Germline V CDR1 and CDR2: SGHAT, FQNNGV. The DNA of the CDR3 is TGTGCCAGCAGCTTTTGGACAGGGAACACTGAAGCTTTCTTT. It specifies CASSFWTGNTEAFF.

The V and J genes are TRBV14 and TRBJ1-2, with D uncertain. CDR1 is SGHDN and CDR2 is FVKESK in the germline V gene. V lost 1 base to trimming and J lost 4 bases, with 7 bases between them. This CDR3 region has 13 residues. Here the CDR3 reads CASSQGQSYGYTF. Written as DNA, the CDR3 is TGTGCCAGCAGCCAAGGGCAGTCCTATGGCTACACCTTC.

The chain couples TRBV7-9 to TRBJ1-4, with D perhaps TRBD1 (5 bases). This CDR3 has 13 residues. Deletions cut 1 base from V and 16 bases from J, with 16 bases between. From germline, CDR1 is SEHNR and CDR2 FQNEAQ (reference sequence). The CDR3 reads CASSLEFGGGRFF. The CDR3 nucleotides read TGTGCCAGCAGCTTAGAATTTGGCGGGGGAAGGTTTTTT. Drawing the rest from reference TRBV7-9 and TRBJ1-4, the complete variable domain is DTGVSQNPRHKITKRGQNVTFRCDPISEHNRLYWYRQTLGQGPEFLTYFQNEAQLEKSRLLSDRFSAERPKGSFSTLEIQRTEQGDSAMYLCASSLEFGGGRFFGSGTQLSVL.

The chain is built from TRBV9 and TRBJ1-1, with a weak D call TRBD1 (5 bases). CDR1 SGDLS and CDR2 YYNGEE come from the germline V gene. This CDR3 has 15 amino acids. With 0 bases removed from V and 5 bases from J, the gap between germline ends came to 14 bases. CDR3 sequence (DNA): TGTGCCAGCAGCGTAGGTCGAAGGGGAGTTACTGAAGCTTTCTTT. This encodes CASSVGRRGVTEAFF.

The chain joins TRBV30 to TRBJ2-1, with 11 bases lining up with TRBD2. Per germline, CDR1 GTSNPN and CDR2 SVGIG (reference sequence). Trimming at V came to 4 bases and at J to 10 bases, leaving 9 bases not matched to a gene. This CDR3 has 14 residues. The CDR3 bases are TGTGCCTGGAACCGGGGACTAGCGGAGATGGAGCAGTTCTTC. It codes for CAWNRGLAEMEQFF.

The V gene is TRBV18, the J gene TRBJ2-1; D is perhaps TRBD1 (5 bases). The germline gives CDR1 KGHSH, CDR2 LQKENI. V lost 0 bases and J 9 bases, leaving 12 bases between the germline ends. The CDR3 spans 14 residues. The CDR3 reads CASSPPQGYREQFF. Written as DNA, the CDR3 is TGTGCCAGCTCACCACCTCAGGGTTACCGTGAGCAGTTCTTC.

The V call is TRBV5-4, the J call TRBJ2-1; 9 bases agree with TRBD2. CDR1 is SGHNT and CDR2 is YYREEE in the germline V gene (reference sequence). The V gene end was trimmed by 7 bases and the J gene end by 3 bases; junction bases not matched to a gene: 8. CDR3 length equals 15 residues. The CDR3 is CASGGGGAGYNEQFF. The DNA of the CDR3 is TGTGCCAGCGGGGGCGGGGGGGCCGGCTACAATGAGCAGTTCTTC.